This T cell receptor beta chain appears in the sequencing data of a study of blood T cells in healthy people across ages. The use of a sample-barcoded 5' primer and a J-beta primer mix characterized a second PCR of about 7 to 12 cycles. TCRdb recomputed calls from the 5' RACE reads with MiXCR, one row per CDR3 protein. Of around 820,000 distinct CDR3 sequences in the sample, 20% to 25% were seen once. This clonotype was seen just once. The germline V gene has CDR1 LGHNA and CDR2 YSLEER. The CDR3 is made up of 17 amino acids. V dropped 4 bases and J dropped 2 bases, with 19 bases sitting between them. These sequences were also reported in another study, on T cells of mothers and their children.

The chain recombines TRBV4-3 with TRBJ2-3; D is uncertain. This TCR was sampled from a boy aged 5-17 years in good health. The sample taken for sequencing was blood. CDR3 amino acids: CASSPAAHNWFTDTQYF. DNA of the CDR3: TGCGCCAGCAGCCCGGCCGCCCATAATTGGTTCACAGATACGCAGTATTTT.